The following is a T cell receptor beta chain sequence with its context. The antigen is unknown. Sample time point: cycle 4 day 1 (C4D1), after 6 weeks of nivolumab. Every patient relapsed after autologous stem cell transplantation, and brentuximab vedotin exposure varied. Clones were read by immunoSEQ multiplex PCR, and TCRdb kept only the in-frame ones, dropping some. This table has over 80,000 clones, over 75% appearing once. The sample comes from a study of PD-1 blockade in classical Hodgkin lymphoma. Whole-study results and caveats: When nivolumab was started under 1 year after ASCT, patients were excluded. Complete responders entered with baseline diversity on par with newly diagnosed patients, the results showed. A significant rise in TCR diversity by C4D1 was seen for CD4+ but not CD8+ cells.

The receptor comes from a human donor with classical Hodgkin lymphoma. The starting material was peripheral blood mononuclear cells (PBMCs), obtained before the fourth cycle of nivolumab.

The CDR3 nucleotides read TGTGCCAGTACCCCTTGGCGAGTTGGCAATCAGCCCCAGCATTTT. Translating gives CASTPWRVGNQPQHF. The chain carries TRBV19 and TRBJ1-5, with D hard to call. The CDR3 is 15 amino acids. V was cut by 7 bases and J by 2 bases, with 15 bases left in between. Germline V CDR1 and CDR2: LNHDA, SQIVND (reference sequence).